The next 32 T cell receptor beta chains were all read from a single sample in a study of blood T cells in healthy people across ages. Alongside a J-beta primer mix, a sample-barcoded 5' primer served in a second PCR lasting roughly 6 to 11 cycles. Using its own MiXCR run on the 5' RACE reads, TCRdb lists one record per CDR3 protein. Found here are 1.5 million to 2 million distinct CDR3 sequences, around half of them singletons; the top ten hold roughly 2%. Sequenced: blood. All receptors derive from a woman between 35 and 50 years old in good health.

CDR3 coding DNA: TGTGCCAGCAGTGAACTGTTTGGCAGATCCTACAATGAGCAGTTCTTC. This translates into CASSELFGRSYNEQFF. The chain joins TRBV6-1 to TRBJ2-1; no clear D. The V gene lost 2 bases and the J gene lost 1 base, with 12 bases spanning the gap. This CDR3 comprises 16 residues. Per germline, CDR1 MNHNS and CDR2 SASEGT.

The V call is TRBV27, the J call TRBJ1-2; D is perhaps TRBD1 (6 bases). Trimming pared 5 bases from V and 8 bases from J, leaving 12 bases between. Germline V gene data show CDR1 as MNHEY and CDR2 as SMNVEV (reference sequence). The CDR3 has 12 residues. The CDR3 region has the DNA TGTGCCAGCAGTGGAGGGGGAGCGGGCTACACCTTC. This encodes CASSGGGAGYTF.

This chain links TRBV28 with TRBJ2-5; TRBD2 matches 11 bases. J was trimmed by 3 bases and V by 6 bases; bases with no gene match: 12. The CDR3 spans 17 residues. Germline V gives CDR1 MDHEN, CDR2 SYDVKM. Here the CDR3 DNA reads TGTGCCAGCAGCCCTGGGGGACTAGCGGAGGACAAAGAGACCCAGTACTTC. Protein product: CASSPGGLAEDKETQYF.

A few counts support this clonotype. The chain is built from TRBV6-1 and TRBJ2-5; 11 bases line up with TRBD2. The CDR3 is 21 amino acids. The V gene's germline CDR1 is MNHNS and CDR2 SASEGT. J gave up 4 bases and V 5 bases, and 24 bases lay outside the gene matches. CDR3 protein: CASSPPIVLLAGEPKGETQYF. Written as DNA, the CDR3 is TGTGCCAGCAGTCCACCGATTGTCCTACTAGCGGGGGAACCGAAAGGAGAGACCCAGTACTTC.

This chain links TRBV20-1 with TRBJ2-3; D gene ambiguous. The CDR3 runs to 14 residues. Germline CDR1 DFQATT, CDR2 SNEGSKA (reference sequence). Trimming shortened V by 0 bases and J by 0 bases, and 7 bases separated the two germline ends. The CDR3 reads CSARDPASTDTQYF. As DNA, the CDR3 is TGCAGTGCTAGAGATCCGGCTAGCACAGATACGCAGTATTTT.

The chain has TRBV6-5 and TRBJ1-6; D is unresolved. V lost 0 bases, J lost 9 bases, and 15 bases lay in between. Germline CDR1 is MNHEY and CDR2 is SVGAGI. The CDR3 runs to 16 residues. The CDR3 DNA reads as TGTGCCAGCAGTTACTCCTTAGACGGGAGCGGTTCACCCCTCCACTTT. This translates into CASSYSLDGSGSPLHF.

This clonotype was seen a handful of times. The V and J genes are TRBV6-1 and TRBJ2-6; TRBD1 matches at 10 bases. This CDR3 has 17 amino acids. Germline CDR1 and CDR2: MNHNS and SASEGT. After removal of 5 bases from V and 0 bases from J, the junction contained 4 bases not matched to a gene. The CDR3 region has the DNA TGTGCCAGCAGTATGACAGGGGGCAACTCTGGGGCCAACGTCCTGACTTTC. It translates to CASSMTGGNSGANVLTF.

The rearrangement links TRBV20-1 to TRBJ2-3; no firm D call. The CDR3 is 13 residues long. Germline lookup yields CDR1 DFQATT and CDR2 SNEGSKA (reference sequence). Between the trimmed V and J ends, which lost 1 base and 2 bases, there was a span of 7 bases. The CDR3 DNA reads TGCAGTGCTAGAGGGGAAATCACAGATACGCAGTATTTT. It yields the protein CSARGEITDTQYF.

In its sample, this clonotype was seen a few times. The chain combines TRBV29-1 with TRBJ2-7, with D tentatively TRBD2 (6 bases). Per the germline V gene, CDR1 is SQVTM and CDR2 is ANQGSEA. The CDR3 is 14 residues long. V dropped 3 bases and J dropped 2 bases, with 14 bases sitting between them. The CDR3 DNA is TGCAGCGTTGAGACGTCAGGGAGGCCCTACGAGCAGTACTTC. As protein: CSVETSGRPYEQYF.

V and J are TRBV6-6 and TRBJ2-5, with 7 bases matching TRBD1. The junction had 14 bases not matched to a gene; V was cut back by 5 bases and J by 5 bases. This CDR3 is built from 16 residues. Germline V gene lookup returns CDR1 MNHNY and CDR2 SVGAGI (reference sequence). The CDR3 region has the DNA TGTGCCAGCAGTAACCCTTCAGACAGGGTCCACGAGACCCAGTACTTC. This codes for CASSNPSDRVHETQYF.

The chain uses TRBV20-1 and TRBJ1-6; 9 nucleotides agree with TRBD1. The CDR3 totals 15 residues. Germline V lookup: CDR1 DFQATT, CDR2 SNEGSKA (reference sequence). V dropped 2 bases and J dropped 8; count of bases not matched to a gene: 7. The CDR3 coding sequence is TGCAGTGCTAGACCACACACAGGGGGCTATTCACCCCTCCACTTT. It encodes CSARPHTGGYSPLHF.

This chain connects TRBV6-1 to TRBJ2-1, with no clear D. CDR1 is MNHNS and CDR2 is SASEGT in the germline V gene. The CDR3 totals 12 residues. V lost 10 bases, J lost 6 bases, and 13 bases lay in between. The CDR3 sequence is CAITRVPNEQFF. CDR3 nucleotides: TGTGCCATCACACGGGTTCCCAATGAGCAGTTCTTC.

The chain links TRBV4-2 to TRBJ2-3; 7 nucleotides align to TRBD2. The V gene's germline CDR1 is LGHNA and CDR2 YNFKEQ. J was trimmed by 3 bases and V by 0 bases; bases with no gene match: 9. The CDR3 extends over 17 amino acids. In DNA form, the CDR3 reads TGTGCCAGCAGCCAAGATGGGGAGGGCCCGGGAACAGATACGCAGTATTTT. This encodes CASSQDGEGPGTDTQYF.

The chain has TRBV28 and TRBJ2-7; D unclear. The J call could be wrong; TRBJ2-5 is a better fit for the DNA end. Germline CDR1 MDHEN, CDR2 SYDVKM. CDR3 size: 14 residues. The CDR3 loop reads CASRQKGPIETQYF. Written as DNA, the CDR3 is TGTGCCAGCAGACAGAAAGGCCCCATCGAGACCCAGTACTTC.

The chain has TRBV6-6 and TRBJ2-1, with 7 positions matching TRBD1. Trimming at V came to 2 bases and at J to 8 bases, leaving 3 bases not matched to a gene. CDR1 and CDR2 (germline): MNHNY, SVGAGI (reference sequence). The CDR3 runs to 13 residues. The CDR3 sequence: CASSYPDRDEQFF. Written as DNA, the CDR3 is TGTGCCAGCAGTTACCCCGACAGGGATGAGCAGTTCTTC.

The chain employs TRBV7-8 and TRBJ2-1, with 9 positions matching TRBD1. The V and J ends lost 1 base and 13 bases, in that order; junction bases with no gene match: 8. The germline V gene has CDR1 SGHVS and CDR2 FQNEAQ. The length of the CDR3 is 14 residues. The CDR3, as DNA: TGTGCCAGCAGCTTAGGGGACAGGGTCTTCAAACAGTTCTTC. Protein product: CASSLGDRVFKQFF. Using reference TRBV7-8 and TRBJ2-1 for the parts outside the CDR3, the full variable domain is GAGVSQSPRYKVAKRGQDVALRCDPISGHVSLFWYQQALGQGPEFLTYFQNEAQLDKSGLPSDRFFAERPEGSVSTLKIQRTQQEDSAVYLCASSLGDRVFKQFFGPGTRLTVL.

The gene calls are TRBV28 and TRBJ2-1; no clear D gene. Germline V CDR1 and CDR2: MDHEN, SYDVKM. The CDR3 length is 15 residues. V lost 2 bases to trimming and J lost 2 bases, with 10 bases between them. The CDR3 DNA reads TGTGCCAGCAGTTTAAGGGTCAGAACCTACAATGAGCAGTTCTTC. As protein: CASSLRVRTYNEQFF.

This clonotype was recorded a few times. A much larger clone differs from this one at a single base, so this may be a read error. This chain links TRBV25-1 with TRBJ2-5; TRBD1 might be the D (5 bases). The CDR3 consists of 14 residues. V lost 6 bases to trimming and J lost 4 bases, with 15 bases between them. Per germline, CDR1 MGHDK and CDR2 SYGVNS. CDR3 sequence reads: CASRGHKELETQYF. In DNA, the CDR3 is TGTGCCAGCAGGGGGCACAAAGAGTTAGAGACCCAGTACTTC.

V usage is TRBV4-2 and J usage is TRBJ1-5, with D unresolved. Trimming pared 6 bases from V and 0 bases from J, leaving 9 bases between. This CDR3 has 14 amino acids. Germline V gene data show CDR1 as LGHNA and CDR2 as YNFKEQ. CDR3 protein: CASSRTVSNQPQHF. CDR3 DNA sequence: TGTGCCAGCAGTCGGACCGTTAGCAATCAGCCCCAGCATTTT.

This chain uses TRBV20-1 with TRBJ2-3; possible D gene TRBD2, 6 bases. CDR1 is DFQATT and CDR2 is SNEGSKA in the germline V gene (reference sequence). The CDR3 is 11 amino acids. DNA for the CDR3: TGCAGGAGCGGGAGCACAGATACGCAGTATTTT. It is translated as CRSGSTDTQYF.

The chain is built from TRBV4-2 and TRBJ2-7; D remains ambiguous. The CDR3 has 14 residues. CDR1 LGHNA and CDR2 YNFKEQ come from the germline V gene. Between the trimmed V and J ends, which lost 0 bases and 7 bases, there was a span of 13 bases. This CDR3 reads CASSQEGRNNEQYF. In nucleotides, the CDR3 is TGTGCCAGCAGCCAAGAAGGCCGCAACAATGAGCAGTACTTC.

Concerning this clonotype itself: A read error may produce the germline difference seen at one junction end. The CDR3 sequence is CACSSPPGRIQETQYF. In DNA form, the CDR3 reads TGTGCCTGCAGCTCACCACCGGGACGGATACAAGAGACCCAGTACTTC. V and J are TRBV7-9 and TRBJ2-5; TRBD1 or TRBD2 may be the D gene (5 bases each). This CDR3 contains 16 residues. Germline values: CDR1 SEHNR, CDR2 FQNEAQ (reference sequence).

This clonotype was seen only a few times. V gene TRBV7-9 combines with J gene TRBJ2-6, with D perhaps TRBD2 (5 bases). The CDR3 has 16 amino acids. V dropped 2 bases and J dropped 1 base, with 9 bases sitting between them. Germline assignment: CDR1 SEHNR and CDR2 FQNEAQ (reference sequence). CDR3 coding DNA: TGTGCCAGCAGCTTATTACGGGGATCTGGGGCCAACGTCCTGACTTTC. Encoded protein: CASSLLRGSGANVLTF.

This sequence joins TRBV28 and TRBJ1-2; D unclear. Germline loops: CDR1 MDHEN, CDR2 SYDVKM. The CDR3 contains 15 residues. V shed 5 bases and J shed 7 bases, with 20 bases lying between them. CDR3 loop: CASSHRTQGLGGYTF. The CDR3 DNA reads TGTGCCAGCAGTCATCGGACCCAAGGGTTGGGTGGCTACACCTTC.

The genes are TRBV27 and TRBJ2-1; D could derive from TRBD1 or TRBD2 (5 bases each). CDR3 length equals 15 residues. Germline V CDR1 and CDR2: MNHEY, SMNVEV (reference sequence). Trimming took 5 bases from V and 4 from J, leaving 15 bases between them. CDR3 in amino acids: CASSRRGRVYNEQFF. In DNA form, the CDR3 reads TGTGCCAGCAGTCGTCGGGGCAGGGTGTACAATGAGCAGTTCTTC.

V and J are TRBV5-3 and TRBJ2-6; possible D gene TRBD1, 6 bases. TRBV5-3 falls under the ORF class, with uncertain function. The CDR3 is 19 amino acids. Trimming took off 5 bases at V and 0 bases at J, with 21 bases between the two ends. DNA for the CDR3: TGTGCCAGAAGGACTTGGCCTACAGGGTCAGGCTCTGGGGCCAACGTCCTGACTTTC. Translating gives CARRTWPTGSGSGANVLTF.

The chain employs TRBV6-1 and TRBJ2-7, with 7 nucleotides matching TRBD1. With 2 bases clipped from V and 6 bases from J, the junction kept 4 bases outside the gene matches. This CDR3 contains 13 residues. CDR1 MNHNS and CDR2 SASEGT come from the germline V gene. The CDR3 sequence: CASSERGQSEQYF. CDR3 nucleotide sequence: TGTGCCAGCAGTGAAAGGGGGCAGAGCGAGCAGTACTTC.

This clonotype was recorded only once. The chain is built from TRBV7-9 and TRBJ1-2; 10 bases line up with TRBD1. CDR3 length equals 19 residues. Germline V lookup: CDR1 SEHNR, CDR2 FQNEAQ (reference sequence). V gave up 5 bases and J gave up 4 bases; unmatched junction bases: 19. The CDR3 sequence is CASSQGGDRGFRTRYGYTF. The DNA for the CDR3 is TGTGCCAGCAGCCAAGGTGGGGACAGGGGCTTTCGCACGCGCTATGGCTACACCTTC.

A single count supports this clonotype. This chain connects TRBV11-3 to TRBJ2-5; D ambiguous. With 1 base removed from V and 4 bases from J, the gap between germline ends came to 16 bases. The CDR3 has 16 amino acids. The V gene's germline CDR1 is SGHNT and CDR2 YENEEA. CDR3 region: CASSLGPGAGSETQYF. The CDR3 region has the DNA TGTGCCAGCAGCTTAGGCCCTGGAGCCGGTTCAGAGACCCAGTACTTC.

This rearrangement joins TRBV20-1 to TRBJ2-5; TRBD2 agrees at 7 bases. Trimming took 2 bases from V and 5 from J; bases not matched to a gene: 2. The germline V gene has CDR1 DFQATT and CDR2 SNEGSKA (reference sequence). The CDR3 has 12 amino acids. CDR3 in amino acids: CSARNSGETQYF. CDR3 sequence (DNA): TGCAGTGCTAGAAATAGCGGGGAGACCCAGTACTTC.

The genes are TRBV9 and TRBJ2-3, with a tentative D call TRBD2 (7 bases). The germline gives CDR1 SGDLS, CDR2 YYNGEE. The CDR3 consists of 16 residues. V was clipped by 4 bases and J by 4 bases, with 19 bases between them. The CDR3 region is CASSLRGGGLADTQYF. The CDR3 DNA reads TGTGCCAGCAGCCTCCGCGGCGGGGGCCTAGCAGATACGCAGTATTTT.

V gene TRBV5-6 combines with J gene TRBJ1-2; possible D gene TRBD1, 5 bases. This CDR3 is 13 amino acids long. Germline V gene data show CDR1 as SGHDT and CDR2 as YYEEEE. Trimming cost V 1 base and J 12 bases, with 16 bases left between them. The CDR3 bases are TGTGCCAGCAGCTTGTCTTTTGGACAAGACGACACCTTC. Translating it yields CASSLSFGQDDTF.